This record concerns one T cell receptor (beta chain) sequence. What it binds is not known. This entry belongs to a study of tumor-infiltrating lymphocytes in localized non-small cell lung cancer. About the research overall: The cohort mixed smokers and never-smokers, several histologies, and some post-neoadjuvant-chemotherapy samples.

Broader study findings: Recurrence-free survival showed no association with tumor T-cell fraction. Compared with uninvolved lung, tumors showed higher T cell infiltration by TCRbeta sequencing. No T-cell fraction difference was seen between IM1 and IM2 tumors.

CDR1 and CDR2 (germline): LGHNA, YNFKEQ. The trim removed 5 bases at V and 4 bases at J, leaving 9 bases unmatched. There are 16 residues in the CDR3. Measured with immunoSEQ multiplex PCR; TCRdb has only the in-frame clones, and not every one. The data hold tens of thousands of clones, with approximately 83% observed a single time. The sample was lung tumor tissue. The V call is TRBV4-2, the J call TRBJ1-3, with 9 bases that match TRBD1. The source is a human donor with non-small cell lung cancer. The CDR3 reads CASSGGTGPFGNTIYF. The CDR3 region has the DNA TGTGCCAGCAGCGGTGGGACAGGGCCTTTCGGAAACACCATATATTTT.